Below, one TCR beta chain is given with its context. The antigen remains unidentified. This entry comes from a study of monozygotic twins with inflammatory bowel disease. Investigators made cDNA in eight separate reactions per sample. Reprocessing the 5' RACE reads, TCRdb reports a single entry for every CDR3 protein and omits DNA. The sample spans 330,000 or so distinct CDR3 sequences; the ten largest clones claim over 2%. This CDR3 region has 17 residues. Germline CDR1 SGHTA, CDR2 FQGNSA. Study-wide points: Twins with IBD had fewer clonotypes in common with others than healthy twins, particularly during disease activity. Patient-to-patient differences in immunosuppressive treatment may have added variability to the repertoires. Healthy co-twins exceeded IBD patients in TCRbeta diversity as measured by inverse Simpson.

This receptor was taken from a human donor with ulcerative colitis or Crohn's disease, or a healthy co-twin of an affected twin (not recorded which). Sequencing input: blood. The chain recombines TRBV7-2 with TRBJ2-5. The CDR3 is CASSLAGISAVQETQYF.